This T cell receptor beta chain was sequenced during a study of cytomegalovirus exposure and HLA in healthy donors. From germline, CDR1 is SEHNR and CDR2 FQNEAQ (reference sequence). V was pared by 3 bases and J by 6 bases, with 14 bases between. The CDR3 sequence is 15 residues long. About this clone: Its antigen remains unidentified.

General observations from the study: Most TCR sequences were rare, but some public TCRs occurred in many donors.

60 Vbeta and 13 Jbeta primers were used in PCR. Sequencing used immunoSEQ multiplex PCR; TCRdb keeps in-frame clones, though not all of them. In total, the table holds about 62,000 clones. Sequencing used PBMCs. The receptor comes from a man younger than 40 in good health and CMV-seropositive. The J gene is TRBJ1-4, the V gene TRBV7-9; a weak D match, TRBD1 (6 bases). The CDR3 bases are TGTGCCAGCAGCTTTTCTCTATCAGGGGATGAAAAACTGTTTTTT. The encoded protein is CASSFSLSGDEKLFF.